Listed below are T cell receptor beta chains from one sample, sequenced in a study of CXCR3-negative and CXCR3-positive naive CD8 T cells. From its re-call of the 5' RACE reads, TCRdb lists each CDR3 protein once, without DNA. In total, the table holds around 63,000 distinct CDR3 sequences. Sample: naive CXCR3+ CD8+ T cells from blood. Receptors originate from a human donor in good health. Some clones in this sample may be carry-over from other donors' samples. Both conserved end residues are part of each CDR3.

V	J	CDR3
TRBV28	TRBJ2-5	CASSPGSYELARKTQYF
TRBV27	TRBJ2-7	CASNPSIGTPYEQYF
TRBV4-3	TRBJ2-1	CASSQDASGLYNEQFF
TRBV10-3	TRBJ2-1	CAISESLTSDEQFF
TRBV7-3	TRBJ1-1	CASSLTGGVPEAFF
TRBV29-1	TRBJ1-1	CSVERQGATEAFF
TRBV7-8	TRBJ2-1	CASSFPPKMDEQFF
TRBV19	TRBJ1-1	CASIGTLRTEAFF
TRBV29-1	TRBJ2-3	CSGRGTADTQYF
TRBV9	TRBJ2-7	CASSVGMNEQYF
TRBV28	TRBJ1-5	CASTDPRVMGQPQHF
TRBV12-3/TRBV12-4	TRBJ1-1	CASSFGTGFKFTEAFF
TRBV29-1	TRBJ2-2	CSVGARNTGELFF
TRBV3-1	TRBJ2-5	CASSPRDREWEETQYF
TRBV29-1	TRBJ2-7	CSVAGVTGRSPYEQYF
TRBV7-3	TRBJ2-1	CASSFTGAVWNEQFF
TRBV3-1	TRBJ2-3	CASSPRGRGWADTQYF
TRBV6-2/TRBV6-3	TRBJ2-6	CASSPWDSGANVLTF
TRBV10-3	TRBJ2-7	CAISTGQDSYEQYF
TRBV19	TRBJ2-2	CASRQLAGIGELFF
TRBV6-2/TRBV6-3	TRBJ2-2	CASSYYPGLGGPGELFF
TRBV29-1	TRBJ2-1	CSVPGTTSSYNEQFF
TRBV4-3	TRBJ1-4	CASSQAETANEKLFF
TRBV12-5	TRBJ2-7	CATQGVHYEQYF
TRBV9	TRBJ2-7	CASSVGRGGHEQYF
TRBV5-1	TRBJ1-1	CASTPGQGRTEAFF
TRBV5-5	TRBJ2-1	CASSLNRDSYNEQFF
TRBV20-1	TRBJ2-3	CSARDLTSGGARDTQYF
TRBV12-3/TRBV12-4	TRBJ2-3	CASSPLEGVADTQYF
TRBV7-6	TRBJ1-1	CASSLNPRGTEAFF
TRBV7-9	TRBJ2-7	CASRREVNEQYF
TRBV7-9	TRBJ2-3	CASSAIPDTQYF
TRBV5-6	TRBJ1-3	CASSRDSRNTIYF
TRBV29-1	TRBJ2-1	CSASSGGAGPNEQFF
TRBV28	TRBJ1-1	CASSLTGVLSTEAFF
TRBV29-1	TRBJ2-5	CSVPAFQETQYF
TRBV7-2	TRBJ2-1	CASSLVWLAGGIVNEQFF
TRBV15	TRBJ2-7	CATSRAAGDIYEQYF
TRBV4-3	TRBJ2-1	CASSQATGQGWSEQFF
TRBV7-2	TRBJ1-5	CASSFAQGNQPQHF
TRBV7-6	TRBJ1-1	CASSYDSELNTEAFF
TRBV28	TRBJ2-7	CASSFEGDSSFEQYF
TRBV27	TRBJ2-5	CASSLGGGAWETQYF
TRBV29-1	TRBJ2-7	CSVVFPGQEAYEQYF
TRBV11-2	TRBJ2-7	CASSSLRGTYEQYF
TRBV15	TRBJ2-5	CATSRDNSVSLAGVETQYF
TRBV7-9	TRBJ2-3	CASSLVEPRADTQYF
TRBV6-6	TRBJ1-5	CASSYPPEEGQPQHF
TRBV7-9	TRBJ2-7	CASNRGYEQYF
TRBV29-1	TRBJ2-2	CSAPAVDTGELFF
TRBV5-5	TRBJ1-2	CASSLSGQAYGYTF
TRBV20-1	TRBJ2-2	CSATGLGVNTGELFF
TRBV7-9	TRBJ1-1	CASRHPRDRGSNTEAFF
TRBV29-1	TRBJ2-1	CSVAPYNEQFF
TRBV4-3	TRBJ1-3	CASSQVWRQTGNTIYF
TRBV7-2	TRBJ2-2	CASSLGTINTGELFF
TRBV3-1	TRBJ2-1	CASSQDRKAKRGNEQFF
TRBV6-5	TRBJ2-1	CASSTGQYNEQFF
TRBV4-3	TRBJ2-1	CASSQGYSGNSYNEQFF
TRBV6-5	TRBJ2-5	CASSYTPIGLAGGPETQYF